The source of this T cell receptor (beta chain) is a study of cytomegalovirus exposure and HLA in healthy donors. Findings of the study overall: A classifier reportedly called cytomegalovirus status with high sensitivity and specificity. TCR sequences were mostly rare, though some public TCRs occurred in many donors.

Germline V gives CDR1 MNHEY, CDR2 SVGAGI. This CDR3 region has 16 residues. With 2 bases clipped from V and 4 bases from J, the junction kept 9 bases outside the gene matches. The table came from immunoSEQ multiplex PCR; TCRdb's copy has only in-frame clones and leaves some out. The sample has approximately 230,000 clones; less than 90% are singletons. As regards this clone: The target antigen is unknown.

The material sequenced was PBMCs. The V and J genes are TRBV6-5 and TRBJ2-5; the match to TRBD2 covers 8 bases. The receptor was derived from a man younger than 30 in good health and CMV-seropositive. The CDR3 here is CASSYRPAGVVETQYF. The CDR3 DNA reads as TGTGCCAGCAGTTACCGGCCAGCGGGAGTTGTAGAGACCCAGTACTTC.